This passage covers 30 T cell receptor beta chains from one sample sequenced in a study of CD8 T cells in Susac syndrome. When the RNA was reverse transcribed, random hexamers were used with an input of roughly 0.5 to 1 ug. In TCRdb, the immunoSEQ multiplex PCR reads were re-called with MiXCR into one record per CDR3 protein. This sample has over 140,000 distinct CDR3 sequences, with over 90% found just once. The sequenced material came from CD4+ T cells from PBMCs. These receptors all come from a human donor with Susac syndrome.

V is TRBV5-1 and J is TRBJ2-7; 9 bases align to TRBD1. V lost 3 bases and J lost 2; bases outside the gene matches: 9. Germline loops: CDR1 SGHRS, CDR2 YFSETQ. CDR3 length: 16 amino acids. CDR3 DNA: TGCGCCAGCAGCTACGCCCCGGGACAGGGACCCTACGAGCAGTACTTC. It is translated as CASSYAPGQGPYEQYF. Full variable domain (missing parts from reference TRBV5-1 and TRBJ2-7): KAGVTQTPRYLIKTRGQQVTLSCSPISGHRSVSWYQQTPGQGLQFLFEYFSETQRNKGNFPGRFSGRQFSNSRSEMNVSTLELGDSALYLCASSYAPGQGPYEQYFGPGTRLTVT.

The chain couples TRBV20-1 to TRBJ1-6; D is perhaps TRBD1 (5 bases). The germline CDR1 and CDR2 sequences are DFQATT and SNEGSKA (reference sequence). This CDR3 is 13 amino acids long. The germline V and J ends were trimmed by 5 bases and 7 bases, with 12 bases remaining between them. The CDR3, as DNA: TGCAGTGCTGCCAGGGCACTGAATTCACCCCTCCACTTT. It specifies CSAARALNSPLHF.

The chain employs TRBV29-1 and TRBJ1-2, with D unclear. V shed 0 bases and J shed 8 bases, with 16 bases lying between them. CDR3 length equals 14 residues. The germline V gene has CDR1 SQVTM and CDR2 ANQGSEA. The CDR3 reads CSVEDPRPLGGYTF. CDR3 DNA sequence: TGCAGCGTTGAAGATCCCCGACCCTTGGGAGGCTACACCTTC.

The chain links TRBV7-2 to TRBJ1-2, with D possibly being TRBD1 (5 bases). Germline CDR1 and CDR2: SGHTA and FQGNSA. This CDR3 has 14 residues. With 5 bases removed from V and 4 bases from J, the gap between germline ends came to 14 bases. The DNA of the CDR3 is TGTGCCAGCAGCCCAGCGCGGGGCGGCTATGGCTACACCTTC. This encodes CASSPARGGYGYTF.

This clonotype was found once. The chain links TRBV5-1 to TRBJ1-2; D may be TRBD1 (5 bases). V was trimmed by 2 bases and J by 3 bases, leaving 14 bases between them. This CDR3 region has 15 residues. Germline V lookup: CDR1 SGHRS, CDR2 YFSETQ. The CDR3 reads CASSFLPGSDYGYTF. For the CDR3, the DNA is TGCGCCAGCAGCTTTTTGCCAGGGAGTGACTATGGCTACACCTTC.

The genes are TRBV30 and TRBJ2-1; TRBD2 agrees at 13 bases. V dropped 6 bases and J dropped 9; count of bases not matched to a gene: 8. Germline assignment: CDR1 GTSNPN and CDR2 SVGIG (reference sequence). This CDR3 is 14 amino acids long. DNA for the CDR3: TGTGCCTGTACACTAGCGGGAGGGTACGGTGAGCAGTTCTTC. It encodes CACTLAGGYGEQFF.

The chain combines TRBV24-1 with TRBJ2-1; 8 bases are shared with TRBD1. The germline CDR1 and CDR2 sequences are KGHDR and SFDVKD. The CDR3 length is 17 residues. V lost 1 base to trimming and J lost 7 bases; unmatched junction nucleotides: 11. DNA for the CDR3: TGTGCCACCAGTGATTTCGAAATACGGACAGGGCGAAATGAGCAGTTCTTC. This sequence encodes CATSDFEIRTGRNEQFF.

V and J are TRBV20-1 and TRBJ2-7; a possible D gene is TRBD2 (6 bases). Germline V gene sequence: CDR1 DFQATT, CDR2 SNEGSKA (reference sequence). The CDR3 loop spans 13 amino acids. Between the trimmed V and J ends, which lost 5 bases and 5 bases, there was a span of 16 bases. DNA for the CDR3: TGCAGTGCTCGGCGGCCCCCGGGGGACGAGCAGTACTTC. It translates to CSARRPPGDEQYF.

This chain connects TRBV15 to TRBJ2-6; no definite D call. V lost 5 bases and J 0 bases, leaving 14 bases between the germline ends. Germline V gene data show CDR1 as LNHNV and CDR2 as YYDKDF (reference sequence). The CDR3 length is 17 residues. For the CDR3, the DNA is TGTGCCACCAGCGGTGAGGTTCCATTCTCTGGGGCCAACGTCCTGACTTTC. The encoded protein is CATSGEVPFSGANVLTF.

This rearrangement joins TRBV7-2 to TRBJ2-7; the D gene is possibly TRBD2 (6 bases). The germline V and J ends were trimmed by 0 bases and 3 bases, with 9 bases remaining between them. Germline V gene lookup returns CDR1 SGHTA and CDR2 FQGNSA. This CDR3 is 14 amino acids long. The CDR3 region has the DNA TGTGCCAGCAGCTTAGCCCGGGACTTCTACGAGCAGTACTTC. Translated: CASSLARDFYEQYF.

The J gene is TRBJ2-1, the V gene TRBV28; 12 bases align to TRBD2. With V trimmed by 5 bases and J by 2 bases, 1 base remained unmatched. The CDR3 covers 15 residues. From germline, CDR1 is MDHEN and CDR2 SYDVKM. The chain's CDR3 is CASSPSGGAYNEQFF. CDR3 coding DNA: TGTGCCAGCAGTCCTAGCGGGGGGGCCTACAATGAGCAGTTCTTC. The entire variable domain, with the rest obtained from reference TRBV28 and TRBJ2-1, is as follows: DVKVTQSSRYLVKRTGEKVFLECVQDMDHENMFWYRQDPGLGLRLIYFSYDVKMKEKGDIPEGYSVSREKKERFSLILESASTNQTSMYLCASSPSGGAYNEQFFGPGTRLTVL.

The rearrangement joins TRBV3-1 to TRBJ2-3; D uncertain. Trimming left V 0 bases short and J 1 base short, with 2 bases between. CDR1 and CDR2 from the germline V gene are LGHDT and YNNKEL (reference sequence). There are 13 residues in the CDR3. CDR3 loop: CASSQDRTDTQYF. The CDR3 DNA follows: TGTGCCAGCAGCCAAGATCGCACAGATACGCAGTATTTT.

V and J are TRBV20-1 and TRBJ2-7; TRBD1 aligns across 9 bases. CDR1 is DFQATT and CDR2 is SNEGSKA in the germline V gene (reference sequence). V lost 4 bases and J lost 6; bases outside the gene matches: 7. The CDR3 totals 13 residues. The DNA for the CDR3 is TGCAGTGCTACCGGGACAGGGCCTGGCGAGCAGTACTTC. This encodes CSATGTGPGEQYF.

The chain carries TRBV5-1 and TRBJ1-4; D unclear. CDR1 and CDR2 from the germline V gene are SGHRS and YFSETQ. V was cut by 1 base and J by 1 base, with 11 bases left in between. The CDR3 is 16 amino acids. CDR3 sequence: CASSLNHGRTNEKLFF. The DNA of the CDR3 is TGCGCCAGCAGCTTGAACCACGGAAGAACTAATGAAAAACTGTTTTTT.

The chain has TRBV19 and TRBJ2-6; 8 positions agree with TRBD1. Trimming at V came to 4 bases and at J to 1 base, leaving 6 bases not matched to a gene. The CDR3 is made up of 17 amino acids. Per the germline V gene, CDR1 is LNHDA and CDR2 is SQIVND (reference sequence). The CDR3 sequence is CASSRGQVLSGANVLTF. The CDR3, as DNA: TGTGCCAGTAGTAGGGGACAGGTACTATCTGGGGCCAACGTCCTGACTTTC.

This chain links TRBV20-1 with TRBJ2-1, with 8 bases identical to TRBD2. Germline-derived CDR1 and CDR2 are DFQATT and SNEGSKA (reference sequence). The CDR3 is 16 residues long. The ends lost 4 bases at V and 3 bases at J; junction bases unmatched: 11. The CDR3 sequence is CSAIKTGTRIYNEQFF. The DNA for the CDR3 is TGCAGTGCTATTAAAACCGGGACTAGGATCTACAATGAGCAGTTCTTC.

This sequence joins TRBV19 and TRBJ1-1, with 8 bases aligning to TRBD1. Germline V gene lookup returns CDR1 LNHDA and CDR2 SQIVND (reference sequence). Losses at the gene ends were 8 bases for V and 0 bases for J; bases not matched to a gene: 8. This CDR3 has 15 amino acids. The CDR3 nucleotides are TGTGCCAGTCTCAAAGGGACAGGAGTGAACACTGAAGCTTTCTTT. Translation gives CASLKGTGVNTEAFF.

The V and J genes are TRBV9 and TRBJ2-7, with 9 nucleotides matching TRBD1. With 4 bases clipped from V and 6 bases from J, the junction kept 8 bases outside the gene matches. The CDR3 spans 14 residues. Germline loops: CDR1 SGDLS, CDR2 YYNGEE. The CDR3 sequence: CASSPRTGEAEQYF. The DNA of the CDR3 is TGTGCCAGCAGCCCCAGGACAGGGGAGGCCGAGCAGTACTTC.

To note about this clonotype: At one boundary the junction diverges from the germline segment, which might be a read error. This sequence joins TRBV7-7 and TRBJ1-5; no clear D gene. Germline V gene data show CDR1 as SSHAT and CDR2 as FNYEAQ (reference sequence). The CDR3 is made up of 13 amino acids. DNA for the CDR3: TGTGCTAGCAGCTTGGGTCCCAATCAGCCCCAGCATTTT. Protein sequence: CASSLGPNQPQHF.

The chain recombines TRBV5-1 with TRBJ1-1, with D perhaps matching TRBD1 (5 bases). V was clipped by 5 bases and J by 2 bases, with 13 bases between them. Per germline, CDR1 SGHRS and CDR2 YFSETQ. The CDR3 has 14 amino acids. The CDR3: CASRLGQGNTEAFF. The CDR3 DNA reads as TGCGCCAGCAGACTGGGGCAGGGAAACACTGAAGCTTTCTTT. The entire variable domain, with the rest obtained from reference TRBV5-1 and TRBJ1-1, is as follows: KAGVTQTPRYLIKTRGQQVTLSCSPISGHRSVSWYQQTPGQGLQFLFEYFSETQRNKGNFPGRFSGRQFSNSRSEMNVSTLELGDSALYLCASRLGQGNTEAFFGQGTRLTVV.

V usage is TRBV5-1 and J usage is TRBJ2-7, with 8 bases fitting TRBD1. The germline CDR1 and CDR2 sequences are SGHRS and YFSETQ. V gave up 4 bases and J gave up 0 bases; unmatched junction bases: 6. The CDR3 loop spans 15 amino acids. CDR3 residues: CASSPRTGSSYEQYF. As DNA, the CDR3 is TGCGCCAGCAGCCCAAGGACAGGGAGCTCCTACGAGCAGTACTTC.

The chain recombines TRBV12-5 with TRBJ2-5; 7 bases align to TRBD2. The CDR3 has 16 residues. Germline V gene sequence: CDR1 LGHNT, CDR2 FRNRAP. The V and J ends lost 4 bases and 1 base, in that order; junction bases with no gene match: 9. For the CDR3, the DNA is TGTGCTAGTGGTTCAGGGCTAGCGGCCGTCCAAGAGACCCAGTACTTC. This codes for CASGSGLAAVQETQYF.

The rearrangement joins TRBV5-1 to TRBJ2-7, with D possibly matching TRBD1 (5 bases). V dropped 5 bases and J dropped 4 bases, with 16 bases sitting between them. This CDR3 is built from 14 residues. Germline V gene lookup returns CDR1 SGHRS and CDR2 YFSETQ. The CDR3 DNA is TGCGCCAGCAGACCCAAGGACATTTTATACGAGCAGTACTTC. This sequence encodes CASRPKDILYEQYF.

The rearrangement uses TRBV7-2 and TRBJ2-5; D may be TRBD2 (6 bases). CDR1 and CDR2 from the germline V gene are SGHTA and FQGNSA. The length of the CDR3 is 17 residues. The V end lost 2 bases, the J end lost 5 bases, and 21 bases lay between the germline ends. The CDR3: CASSLIGTPTPGETQYF. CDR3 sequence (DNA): TGTGCCAGCAGCTTAATAGGGACTCCGACCCCGGGCGAGACCCAGTACTTC.

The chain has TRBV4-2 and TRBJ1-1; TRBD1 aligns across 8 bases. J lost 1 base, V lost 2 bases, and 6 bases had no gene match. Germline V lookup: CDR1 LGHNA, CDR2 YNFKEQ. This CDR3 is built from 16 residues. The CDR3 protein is CASSQPLGTGNTEAFF. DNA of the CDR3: TGTGCCAGCAGCCAACCTTTAGGGACAGGGAACACTGAAGCTTTCTTT.

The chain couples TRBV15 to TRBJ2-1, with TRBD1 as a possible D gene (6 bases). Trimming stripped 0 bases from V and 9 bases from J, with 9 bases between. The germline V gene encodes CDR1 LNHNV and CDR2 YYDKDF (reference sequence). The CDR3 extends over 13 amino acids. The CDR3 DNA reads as TGTGCCACCAGCAGAGACCTAGGGGGTGAGCAGTTCTTC. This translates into CATSRDLGGEQFF. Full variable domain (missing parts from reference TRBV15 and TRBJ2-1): DAMVIQNPRYQVTQFGKPVTLSCSQTLNHNVMYWYQQKSSQAPKLLFHYYDKDFNNEADTPDNFQSRRPNTSFCFLDIRSPGLGDTAMYLCATSRDLGGEQFFGPGTRLTVL.

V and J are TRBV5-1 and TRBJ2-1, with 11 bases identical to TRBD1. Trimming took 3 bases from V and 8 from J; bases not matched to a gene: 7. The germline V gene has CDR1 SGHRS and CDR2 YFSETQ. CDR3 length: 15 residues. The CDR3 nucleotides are TGCGCCAGCAGCTCCGAGGGACAGGGGGGCGATGAGCAGTTCTTC. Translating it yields CASSSEGQGGDEQFF.

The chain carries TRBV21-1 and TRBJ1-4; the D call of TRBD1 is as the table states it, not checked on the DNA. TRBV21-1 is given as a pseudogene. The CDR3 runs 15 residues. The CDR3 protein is CASSKRTEDNEKLFF. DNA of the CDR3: TGTGCCAGCAGCAAACGGACAGAGGATAATGAAAAACTGTTTTTT.

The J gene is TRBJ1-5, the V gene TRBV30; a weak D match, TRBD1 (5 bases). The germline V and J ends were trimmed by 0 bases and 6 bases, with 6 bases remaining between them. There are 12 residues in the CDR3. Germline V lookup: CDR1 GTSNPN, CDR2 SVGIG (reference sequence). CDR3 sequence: CAWSVDSQPQHF. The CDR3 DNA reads TGTGCCTGGAGTGTCGACAGTCAGCCCCAGCATTTT.

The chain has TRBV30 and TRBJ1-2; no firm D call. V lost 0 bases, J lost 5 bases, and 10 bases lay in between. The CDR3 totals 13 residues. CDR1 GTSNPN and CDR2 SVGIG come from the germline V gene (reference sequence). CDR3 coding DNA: TGTGCCTGGAGTGTACGGACTGATTATGGCTACACCTTC. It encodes CAWSVRTDYGYTF. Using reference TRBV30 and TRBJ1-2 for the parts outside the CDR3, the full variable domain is SQTIHQWPATLVQPVGSPLSLECTVEGTSNPNLYWYRQAAGRGLQLLFYSVGIGQISSEVPQNLSASRPQDRQFILSSKKLLLSDSGFYLCAWSVRTDYGYTFGSGTRLTVV.